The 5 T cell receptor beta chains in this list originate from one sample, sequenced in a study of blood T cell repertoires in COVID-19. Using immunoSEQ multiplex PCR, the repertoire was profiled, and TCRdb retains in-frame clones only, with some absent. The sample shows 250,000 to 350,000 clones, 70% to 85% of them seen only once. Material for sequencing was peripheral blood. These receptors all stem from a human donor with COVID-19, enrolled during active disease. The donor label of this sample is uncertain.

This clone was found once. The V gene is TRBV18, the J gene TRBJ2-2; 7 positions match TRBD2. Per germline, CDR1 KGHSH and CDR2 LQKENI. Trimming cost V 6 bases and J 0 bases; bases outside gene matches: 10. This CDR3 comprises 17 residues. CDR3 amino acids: CASSARQGRANTGELFF. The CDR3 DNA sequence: TGTGCCAGCTCGGCTCGGCAAGGGAGGGCGAACACCGGGGAGCTGTTTTTT.

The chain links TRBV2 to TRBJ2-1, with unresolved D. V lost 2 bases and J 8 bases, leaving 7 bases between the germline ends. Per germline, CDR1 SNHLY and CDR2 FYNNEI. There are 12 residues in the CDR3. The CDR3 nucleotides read TGTGCCAGCAGTGAACGGGTAGATGAGCAGTTCTTC. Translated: CASSERVDEQFF.

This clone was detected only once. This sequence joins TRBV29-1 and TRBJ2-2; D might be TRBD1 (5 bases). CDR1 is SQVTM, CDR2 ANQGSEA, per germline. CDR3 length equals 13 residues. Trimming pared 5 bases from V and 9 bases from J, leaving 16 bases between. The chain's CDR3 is CSVTSRGHRELFF. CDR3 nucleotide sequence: TGCAGCGTTACCAGCCGTGGACACCGGGAGCTGTTTTTT.

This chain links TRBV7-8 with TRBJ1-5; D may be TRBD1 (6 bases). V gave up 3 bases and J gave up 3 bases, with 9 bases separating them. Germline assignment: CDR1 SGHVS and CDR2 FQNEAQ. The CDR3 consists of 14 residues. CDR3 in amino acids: CASSFDRINQPQHF. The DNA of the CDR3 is TGTGCCAGCAGCTTCGACAGGATCAATCAGCCCCAGCATTTT.

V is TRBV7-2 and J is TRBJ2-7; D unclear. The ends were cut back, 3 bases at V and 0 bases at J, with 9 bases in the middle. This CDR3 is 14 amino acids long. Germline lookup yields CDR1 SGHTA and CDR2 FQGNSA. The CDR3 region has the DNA TGTGCCAGCAGCTTTGGCCGTTACTCCTACGAGCAGTACTTC. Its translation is CASSFGRYSYEQYF. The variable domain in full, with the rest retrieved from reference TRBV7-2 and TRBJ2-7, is GAGVSQSPSNKVTEKGKDVELRCDPISGHTALYWYRQSLGQGLEFLIYFQGNSAPDKSGLPSDRFSAERTGGSVSTLTIQRTQQEDSAVYLCASSFGRYSYEQYFGPGTRLTVT.